What follows are 15 T cell receptor beta chains derived from one specimen sequenced in a study of T cells in Graves' hyperthyroidism and ophthalmopathy. Amplification of TCR beta CDR3 regions was performed using RNA transcripts as template. Using the HTBI primer set, a first-round RT-PCR was run on the TCR CDR3. TCRdb analysed the multiplex PCR reads with MiXCR anew, one entry per CDR3 protein. The data hold some 770,000 distinct CDR3 sequences, with roughly 17% observed a single time. The sequenced sample consisted of blood. The receptor source for this set is a man younger than 35 with Graves' hyperthyroidism.

This rearrangement joins TRBV28 to TRBJ2-3, with D unclear. Looked up from germline, CDR1 is MDHEN and CDR2 is SYDVKM. The ends were cut back, 2 bases at V and 4 bases at J, with 13 bases in the middle. This CDR3 spans 15 amino acids. The CDR3 DNA follows: TGTGCCAGCAGTTTAGCCCCGGCTGTCGCAGATACGCAGTATTTT. Translating it yields CASSLAPAVADTQYF.

This clonotype came up many times. The rearrangement uses TRBV12-3 or TRBV12-4 and TRBJ2-2; 8 bases agree with TRBD2. There are 17 residues in the CDR3. Losses at the gene ends were 6 bases for V and 5 bases for J; bases not matched to a gene: 14. CDR3 region: CASSPDLSGRVTGELFF. CDR3 nucleotides: TGTGCCAGCAGCCCTGATTTAAGCGGGAGAGTTACCGGGGAGCTGTTTTTT.

In its sample, this clonotype was seen many times. The rearrangement uses TRBV6-1 and TRBJ1-6; weak D call: TRBD1 (5 bases). CDR1 and CDR2 from the germline V gene are MNHNS and SASEGT. CDR3 length: 14 residues. V dropped 0 bases and J dropped 9 bases, with 9 bases sitting between them. CDR3 protein: CASSEAPGTSPLHF. The CDR3 DNA follows: TGTGCCAGCAGTGAAGCTCCAGGGACTTCACCCCTCCACTTT.

Comments on this clonotype: This may be a read error, as it is one base from a much larger clone. The V gene is TRBV7-2, the J gene TRBJ2-5; D is unresolved. The germline V gene has CDR1 SGHTA and CDR2 FQGNSA. This CDR3 has 16 amino acids. Trimming removed 3 bases at V and 6 bases at J, with 20 bases between. The CDR3 DNA reads as TGTGCCAGCAGCTTTTGGCGGAGTGATGGCATCAAGACCCAGTACTTC. This gives the protein CASSFWRSDGIKTQYF.

This clonotype was observed at least ten times. This chain links TRBV5-5 with TRBJ1-5; D is possibly TRBD1 (5 bases). The V gene lost 4 bases and the J gene lost 3 bases, with 17 bases spanning the gap. Germline V gene lookup returns CDR1 SGHKS and CDR2 YYEKEE (reference sequence). The CDR3 runs 16 residues. The CDR3 loop reads CASSGRDGLNNQPQHF. The CDR3 coding sequence is TGTGCCAGCAGCGGCCGGGACGGGTTAAACAATCAGCCCCAGCATTTT.

This chain uses TRBV19 with TRBJ2-7; TRBD2 aligns across 7 bases. The V and J ends lost 3 bases and 2 bases, in that order; junction bases with no gene match: 13. CDR1 is LNHDA, CDR2 SQIVND, per germline (reference sequence). This CDR3 is built from 17 residues. CDR3 coding DNA: TGTGCCAGTAGTATCAAATCGCGGGGGTCACCCCCCTACGAGCAGTACTTC. Its protein is CASSIKSRGSPPYEQYF. Together with reference TRBV19 and TRBJ2-7, the CDR3 gives the full variable domain: DGGITQSPKYLFRKEGQNVTLSCEQNLNHDAMYWYRQDPGQGLRLIYYSQIVNDFQKGDIAEGYSVSREKKESFPLTVTSAQKNPTAFYLCASSIKSRGSPPYEQYFGPGTRLTVT.

The chain has TRBV6-4 and TRBJ1-6; 8 nucleotides align to TRBD1. The germline CDR1 and CDR2 sequences are MRHNA and SNTAGT. The ends lost 3 bases at V and 8 bases at J; junction bases unmatched: 3. The CDR3 length is 14 residues. Here the CDR3 DNA reads TGTGCCAGCAGTGAGACAGGGGAAGATTCACCCCTCCACTTT. It yields the protein CASSETGEDSPLHF.

This clonotype occurred many times. This chain links TRBV3-1 with TRBJ2-7, with 12 bases that match TRBD2. From germline, CDR1 is LGHDT and CDR2 YNNKEL (reference sequence). The CDR3 is 14 amino acids. V shed 3 bases and J 6 bases; nucleotides not matched to a gene: 3. The CDR3 bases are TGTGCCAGCAGCCAGCGACTAGCGGGGGTCGAGCAGTACTTC. Its protein product is CASSQRLAGVEQYF.

The V and J genes are TRBV6-2 or TRBV6-3 and TRBJ2-5; the D call may be TRBD1 or TRBD2 (5 bases each). Germline V gene lookup returns CDR1 MNHEY and CDR2 SVGEGT. This CDR3 contains 13 residues. Trimming took off 0 bases at V and 4 bases at J, with 6 bases between the two ends. The CDR3 protein is CASSYSGTETQYF. The CDR3 region has the DNA TGTGCCAGCAGTTACTCGGGGACAGAGACCCAGTACTTC.

The genes are TRBV13 and TRBJ2-2; D is perhaps TRBD1 or TRBD2 (5 bases each). The CDR3 consists of 16 residues. The V and J ends lost 6 bases and 5 bases respectively, with 19 bases between them. The germline V gene encodes CDR1 PRHDT and CDR2 FYEKMQ (reference sequence). In DNA, the CDR3 is TGTGCCAGCAGAGACGAAGGGACCCCCGGTACCGGGGAGCTGTTTTTT. Amino acids: CASRDEGTPGTGELFF. The full variable domain, completed using reference TRBV13 and TRBJ2-2, is AAGVIQSPRHLIKEKRETATLKCYPIPRHDTVYWYQQGPGQDPQFLISFYEKMQSDKGSIPDRFSAQQFSDYHSELNMSSLELGDSALYFCASRDEGTPGTGELFFGEGSRLTVL.

The table lists this clonotype with many counts. The chain links TRBV28 to TRBJ2-7; maybe TRBD2 (6 bases). The CDR3 is 15 residues long. Trimming cost V 1 base and J 2 bases, with 12 bases left between them. Germline CDR1 and CDR2: MDHEN and SYDVKM. CDR3 amino acids: CASSLFGRPAYEQYF. As DNA, the CDR3 is TGTGCCAGCAGTTTATTTGGGAGGCCGGCCTACGAGCAGTACTTC.

The V call is TRBV6-1, the J call TRBJ2-7, with TRBD1 matching 10 bases. V dropped 7 bases and J dropped 5; count of bases not matched to a gene: 5. CDR3 length: 13 amino acids. From germline, CDR1 is MNHNS and CDR2 SASEGT. As DNA, the CDR3 is TGTGCCAGCATTGACAGGGGGCAGGACGAGCAGTACTTC. Translating it yields CASIDRGQDEQYF.

The table lists this clonotype with a few counts. V is TRBV28 and J is TRBJ2-4; the D gene could be TRBD1 or TRBD2 (5 bases each). V was trimmed by 8 bases and J by 2 bases, leaving 10 bases between them. The CDR3 is 13 amino acids. The germline V gene has CDR1 MDHEN and CDR2 SYDVKM. The DNA of the CDR3 is TGTGCCAGCCTCGAGGGGACCAAAAACATTCAGTACTTC. Protein sequence: CASLEGTKNIQYF.

This clonotype was seen ten or more times. The rearrangement joins TRBV6-2 or TRBV6-3 to TRBJ2-1; D tentatively fits TRBD1 or TRBD2 (5 bases each). The CDR3 covers 12 residues. V lost 6 bases, J lost 10 bases, and 13 bases lay in between. The germline V gene has CDR1 MNHEY and CDR2 SVGEGT. This CDR3 reads CASRLGTTEQFF. CDR3 in DNA: TGTGCCAGCAGACTCGGGACGACGGAGCAGTTCTTC.

This clonotype was seen at least ten times. The chain combines TRBV30 with TRBJ1-1; 7 bases agree with TRBD1. Losses at the gene ends were 7 bases for V and 3 bases for J; bases not matched to a gene: 5. The CDR3 contains 12 residues. Germline-derived CDR1 and CDR2 are GTSNPN and SVGIG (reference sequence). CDR3 bases: TGTGCCTTCATACAGGGGTACACTGAAGCTTTCTTT. As protein: CAFIQGYTEAFF.